Each of the 24 T cell receptor beta chains below was sequenced from the same sample in a study of T cell responses to AZD1222 COVID-19 vaccine (dated by TCRdb to about 2021). The meaning of the sample's time point label: baseline before first vaccination. Sample treatment or condition, as interpreted from the label and publication: meningococcal conjugate vaccine given as trial control. Library creation used the immunoSEQ multiplex PCR assay. In its TCRdb copy, this immuneACCESS table keeps in-frame sequences only and misses some clones. Where compared with another copy, unresolved V genes explain less than half of these, and the others have no known cause. The sample table contains roughly 53,000 clones; only one count was recorded for more than 70% of them. The ten largest clones represent 15% to 20% of the sample. Sample: peripheral blood, taken on day 0 of MenACWY control vaccination. These TCRs come from an adult in good health.

The genes are TRBV13 and TRBJ1-2; the D gene is possibly TRBD1 (6 bases). The CDR3 is 13 residues long. Germline CDR1 and CDR2: PRHDT and FYEKMQ (reference sequence). Trimming removed 5 bases from V and 4 bases from J, with 11 bases in between. CDR3 region: CASSTRTAYGYTF. CDR3 DNA sequence: TGTGCCAGCAGCACCAGGACAGCCTATGGCTACACCTTC.

The V gene is TRBV2, the J gene TRBJ1-5; D is possibly TRBD1 (6 bases). The CDR3 consists of 15 residues. V lost 1 base and J 2 bases, leaving 9 bases between the germline ends. Germline CDR1 is SNHLY and CDR2 is FYNNEI. The CDR3 spells CASSEVRQGNQPQHF. The CDR3 DNA reads TGTGCCAGCAGTGAAGTCCGACAGGGCAATCAGCCCCAGCATTTT.

The rearrangement uses TRBV5-1 and TRBJ1-1; no definite D call. V was shortened by 1 base and J by 3 bases, with 7 bases between the two germline ends. Germline V gene lookup returns CDR1 SGHRS and CDR2 YFSETQ. The CDR3 covers 13 residues. CDR3 in amino acids: CASSLTQDTEAFF. DNA for the CDR3: TGCGCCAGCAGCTTGACACAAGACACTGAAGCTTTCTTT.

This sequence joins TRBV5-4 and TRBJ2-3, with D possibly being TRBD2 (6 bases). V was clipped by 0 bases and J by 9 bases, with 11 bases between them. Germline CDR1 reads SGHNT; CDR2 reads YYREEE (reference sequence). The CDR3 runs 13 residues. The CDR3 sequence: CASSLAGGVTQYF. The CDR3 DNA sequence: TGTGCCAGCAGCTTGGCCGGCGGGGTAACGCAGTATTTT.

This chain uses TRBV10-3 with TRBJ2-1; D perhaps matches TRBD1 (6 bases). CDR3 length: 14 residues. Germline CDR1 ENHRY, CDR2 SYGVKD. Trimming cost V 2 bases and J 12 bases, with 17 bases left between them. The CDR3 is CAISEPRRGGLQFF. Here the CDR3 DNA reads TGTGCCATCAGTGAGCCCCGGAGAGGGGGTCTGCAGTTCTTC.

The chain's CDR3 is CASGPGVLNTEAFF. The CDR3 DNA is TGTGCCAGCGGACCAGGGGTTTTGAACACTGAAGCTTTCTTT. The V call is TRBV28, the J call TRBJ1-1, with D tentatively TRBD1 (6 bases). Germline V gene sequence: CDR1 MDHEN, CDR2 SYDVKM. CDR3 length equals 14 residues. The V end was cut by 8 bases, the J end by 0 bases, with 13 bases between.

Details on this clone: Different DNA sequences within this sample yield the same CDR3. The rearrangement uses TRBV5-8 and TRBJ1-1; tentatively, D is TRBD1 (6 bases). The ends were cut back, 0 bases at V and 1 base at J, with 10 bases in the middle. The CDR3 has 15 amino acids. Germline V gene sequence: CDR1 SGHTS, CDR2 YDEGEE. The DNA for the CDR3 is TGTGCCAGCAGCTTGGTCGGGGGGCCGAACACTGAAGCTTTCTTT. This gives the protein CASSLVGGPNTEAFF. Looking up the rest from reference TRBV5-8 and TRBJ1-1 gives the full variable domain: EAGVTQSPTHLIKTRGQQATLRCSPISGHTSVYWYQQALGLGLQFLLWYDEGEERNRGNFPPRFSGRQFPNYSSELNVNALELEDSALYLCASSLVGGPNTEAFFGQGTRLTVV.

The chain couples TRBV7-2 to TRBJ1-6, with TRBD1 identical over 8 bases. V was clipped by 5 bases and J by 6 bases; unmatched bases: 6. Germline CDR1 is SGHTA and CDR2 is FQGNSA. This CDR3 is built from 15 residues. The CDR3 DNA is TGTGCCAGCAGCACTGGGACAGGTCGTAATTCACCCCTCCACTTT. This encodes CASSTGTGRNSPLHF.

In its sample, this clone was seen once. This chain links TRBV5-1 with TRBJ2-3; no definite D call. Per germline, CDR1 SGHRS and CDR2 YFSETQ. CDR3 size: 18 residues. The ends were cut back, 0 bases at V and 6 bases at J, with 23 bases in the middle. The CDR3 nucleotides read TGCGCCAGCAGCTTGGCCTCTCGAGTTAGGCAGGTTTGGGATACGCAGTATTTT. Protein sequence: CASSLASRVRQVWDTQYF.

V gene TRBV30 combines with J gene TRBJ1-2; D might be TRBD1 (5 bases). Deletions cut 1 base from V and 6 bases from J, with 9 bases between. Germline V gene sequence: CDR1 GTSNPN, CDR2 SVGIG (reference sequence). This CDR3 spans 12 amino acids. CDR3 in DNA: TGTGCCTGGAGTGCGAGGGGTGATGGCTACACCTTC. Its protein is CAWSARGDGYTF.

The chain has TRBV19 and TRBJ1-1; 9 bases are shared with TRBD1. Losses at the gene ends were 3 bases for V and 6 bases for J; bases not matched to a gene: 5. The germline V gene has CDR1 LNHDA and CDR2 SQIVND (reference sequence). The CDR3 consists of 14 residues. CDR3 DNA sequence: TGTGCCAGTAGTATCACCGGGACAGGGTCTGAAGCTTTCTTT. This codes for CASSITGTGSEAFF. The variable domain in full, with the rest retrieved from reference TRBV19 and TRBJ1-1, is DGGITQSPKYLFRKEGQNVTLSCEQNLNHDAMYWYRQDPGQGLRLIYYSQIVNDFQKGDIAEGYSVSREKKESFPLTVTSAQKNPTAFYLCASSITGTGSEAFFGQGTRLTVV.

This clone was recorded a few times. This chain joins TRBV18 and TRBJ2-6; tentative D call: TRBD2 (6 bases). There are 18 residues in the CDR3. The V and J ends lost 1 base and 0 bases respectively, with 13 bases between them. Germline CDR1 reads KGHSH; CDR2 reads LQKENI. Here the CDR3 DNA reads TGTGCCAGCTCACCACTTCCGGGACTGAGCTCTGGGGCCAACGTCCTGACTTTC. Translating gives CASSPLPGLSSGANVLTF.

The genes are TRBV6-5 and TRBJ2-7; D may be TRBD2 (6 bases). The germline gives CDR1 MNHEY, CDR2 SVGAGI. V was pared by 6 bases and J by 6 bases, with 9 bases between. CDR3 size: 11 residues. The CDR3 reads CASRGGSEQYF. The CDR3 DNA follows: TGTGCCAGCAGGGGGGGTAGCGAGCAGTACTTC.

The chain couples TRBV7-9 to TRBJ2-3, with TRBD1 matching 8 bases. The CDR3 has 17 residues. Germline V gene data show CDR1 as SEHNR and CDR2 as FQNEAQ (reference sequence). Trimming cost V 5 bases and J 2 bases; bases outside gene matches: 12. The CDR3 bases are TGTGCCAGCAGCCCACAACTCTCGACAGGGGTCACAGATACGCAGTATTTT. Its translation: CASSPQLSTGVTDTQYF.

This chain uses TRBV7-2 with TRBJ2-5; 15 nucleotides match TRBD2. J was trimmed by 0 bases and V by 4 bases; bases with no gene match: 6. The CDR3 sequence is 18 residues long. Germline V CDR1 and CDR2: SGHTA, FQGNSA. The CDR3 region is CASSSGLAGGVYQETQYF. The CDR3 DNA follows: TGTGCCAGCAGCTCCGGACTAGCGGGAGGGGTGTACCAAGAGACCCAGTACTTC.

The chain recombines TRBV30 with TRBJ1-3; 8 nucleotides match TRBD1. Unmatched junction bases numbered 5, after V lost 1 base and J lost 0 bases. Germline values: CDR1 GTSNPN, CDR2 SVGIG (reference sequence). This CDR3 has 16 residues. CDR3 DNA: TGTGCCTGGAGTGGGGACAGGCCGAGCTCTGGAAACACCATATATTTT. Translation: CAWSGDRPSSGNTIYF. The full variable domain, completed using reference TRBV30 and TRBJ1-3, is SQTIHQWPATLVQPVGSPLSLECTVEGTSNPNLYWYRQAAGRGLQLLFYSVGIGQISSEVPQNLSASRPQDRQFILSSKKLLLSDSGFYLCAWSGDRPSSGNTIYFGEGSWLTVV.

The chain employs TRBV6-5 and TRBJ1-2; no definite D call. Germline-derived CDR1 and CDR2 are MNHEY and SVGAGI. V was trimmed by 4 bases and J by 8 bases, leaving 14 bases between them. There are 13 residues in the CDR3. Written as DNA, the CDR3 is TGTGCCAGCAGTTTCCCGGGGTCGGAGGGCTACACCTTC. Translating it yields CASSFPGSEGYTF.

This clone was counted a single time. This sequence joins TRBV15 and TRBJ1-5; weak D call: TRBD1 (6 bases). The CDR3 extends over 16 amino acids. Per germline, CDR1 LNHNV and CDR2 YYDKDF (reference sequence). V gave up 1 base and J gave up 6 bases, with 16 bases separating them. This CDR3 reads CATSRATTGLGQPQHF. Here the CDR3 DNA reads TGTGCCACCAGCAGAGCGACCACAGGGCTTGGTCAGCCCCAGCATTTT. Variable domain in full (rest from reference TRBV15 and TRBJ1-5): DAMVIQNPRYQVTQFGKPVTLSCSQTLNHNVMYWYQQKSSQAPKLLFHYYDKDFNNEADTPDNFQSRRPNTSFCFLDIRSPGLGDTAMYLCATSRATTGLGQPQHFGDGTRLSIL.

The chain is built from TRBV29-1 and TRBJ2-3; 8 bases are a match to TRBD1. CDR3 length: 12 amino acids. V was clipped by 7 bases and J by 3 bases; unmatched bases: 3. The germline gives CDR1 SQVTM, CDR2 ANQGSEA. CDR3 sequence (DNA): TGCAGCGGGACAGGGCTGACAGATACGCAGTATTTT. It encodes CSGTGLTDTQYF.

The chain carries TRBV5-4 and TRBJ2-2; TRBD1 might be the D (6 bases). Between the trimmed V and J ends, which lost 0 bases and 6 bases, there was a span of 6 bases. Germline loops: CDR1 SGHNT, CDR2 YYREEE (reference sequence). The CDR3 spans 13 residues. The CDR3 DNA is TGTGCCAGCAGCTTGGACAGGGCCGGGGAGCTGTTTTTT. Its translation is CASSLDRAGELFF.

The rearrangement joins TRBV5-6 to TRBJ2-7; tentative D call: TRBD2 (6 bases). The CDR3 contains 14 residues. The germline V and J ends were trimmed by 3 bases and 6 bases, with 16 bases remaining between them. CDR1 SGHDT and CDR2 YYEEEE come from the germline V gene. The CDR3 DNA sequence: TGTGCCAGCAGCTCAACGGGGGAGGCCCGCGAGCAGTACTTC. It codes for CASSSTGEAREQYF.

The chain is built from TRBV10-3 and TRBJ2-1; 7 bases agree with TRBD2. The CDR3 extends over 15 amino acids. The V gene's germline CDR1 is ENHRY and CDR2 SYGVKD. Trimming cost V 2 bases and J 4 bases; bases outside gene matches: 5. The CDR3 DNA is TGTGCCATCAGTGAGGGGCTAGCGGAATACAATGAGCAGTTCTTC. It yields the protein CAISEGLAEYNEQFF.

A single count supports this clone. The genes are TRBV30 and TRBJ1-6; tentative D call: TRBD1 (5 bases). V lost 0 bases and J 4 bases, leaving 10 bases between the germline ends. CDR3 length: 15 residues. From germline, CDR1 is GTSNPN and CDR2 SVGIG (reference sequence). The CDR3 spells CAWSVPGPYNSPLHF. The CDR3 nucleotides read TGTGCCTGGAGTGTTCCGGGACCTTATAATTCACCCCTCCACTTT.

Notes on this clone: Relative to the germline gene, one junction end is altered; a read error may explain this. This chain connects TRBV2 to TRBJ2-5; D may match TRBD1 or TRBD2 (5 bases each). Looked up from germline, CDR1 is SNHLY and CDR2 is FYNNEI. This CDR3 has 14 amino acids. CDR3 in amino acids: CASSEATATGTGNF. In DNA form, the CDR3 reads TGTGCCAGCAGTGAAGCGACTGCTACCGGGACGGGGAACTTC.